These T cell receptor beta chains were read from a single sample in a study of Graves' ophthalmopathy and Graves' hyperthyroidism. TCRdb itself ran the multiplex PCR reads through MiXCR, one entry per CDR3 protein. The table lists around 1,000,000 distinct CDR3 sequences, 35% to 45% of them singletons. What was sequenced was peripheral blood or thyroid tissue (not recorded which). Source of these receptors: an adult man with Graves' hyperthyroidism. CDR3s include the opening cysteine and the closing phenylalanine or tryptophan. A D gene is named only where the DNA matches it firmly. Only part of the rows carry a size: once, few, many, or a class if the clone is expanded.

size	J	V	D	CDR3	DNA
many	TRBJ2-6	TRBV19	.	CASSSWTAANVLTF	TGTGCCAGTAGTAGTTGGACAGCGGCCAACGTCCTGACTTTC
few	TRBJ2-5	TRBV19	TRBD2	CASSKLAGNQETQYF	TGTGCCAGTAGTAAACTAGCGGGCAACCAAGAGACCCAGTACTTC
many	TRBJ1-5	TRBV20-1	.	CSATGDLDQPQHF	TGCAGTGCTACGGGGGATCTGGATCAGCCCCAGCATTTT
many	TRBJ1-4	TRBV29-1	TRBD1	CSVGAQGVYEKLFF	TGCAGCGTTGGAGCACAGGGGGTTTATGAAAAACTGTTTTTT
.	TRBJ2-6	TRBV29-1	TRBD1	CSFTGTGHTEAF	TGCAGCTTTACCGGGACAGGACACACTGAAGCTTTC
many	TRBJ2-5	TRBV6-5	TRBD1	CASRPGTGGETQYF	TGTGCCAGCAGGCCCGGGACAGGGGGAGAGACCCAGTACTTC
few	TRBJ1-1	TRBV29-1	.	CSVYGPNTETFF	TGCAGCGTTTACGGCCCGAACACTGAAACTTTCTTT
many	TRBJ1-4	TRBV29-1	.	CSVEDRSTEKLFF	TGCAGCGTTGAAGATCGTTCGACAGAAAAACTGTTTTTT
few	TRBJ1-1	TRBV7-8	.	CAWGRENTEAFF	TGTGCCTGGGGACGGGAGAACACTGAAGCTTTCTTT
few	TRBJ2-7	TRBV19	.	CASRETESSYEQYF	TGTGCCAGTAGGGAGACAGAGAGCTCCTACGAGCAGTACTTC
many	TRBJ2-7	TRBV5-1	.	CASRGGRDEQYF	TGCGCCAGCCGTGGAGGACGAGACGAGCAGTACTTC
.	TRBJ2-7	TRBV7-8	TRBD2	CASSSRTSGRIIYEQYF	TGTGCCAGCAGCTCTCGGACTAGCGGGAGAATCATCTACGAGCAGTACTTC
.	TRBJ2-2	TRBV12-3/TRBV12-4	.	CASSQTLVNTGELFF	TGTGCCAGCAGTCAAACATTAGTGAACACCGGGGAGCTGTTTTTT
many	TRBJ1-2	TRBV10-2	.	CASQGGLDYGYTF	TGCGCCAGCCAGGGCGGTTTGGACTATGGCTACACCTTC
many	TRBJ1-3	TRBV12-3/TRBV12-4	.	CASSQGTIYF	TGTGCCAGCAGCCAAGGCACCATATATTTT
many	TRBJ1-1	TRBV5-1	.	CASSLTGPFTEAFF	TGCGCCAGCAGCTTGACAGGGCCTTTTACTGAAGCTTTCTTT
few	TRBJ2-7	TRBV11-2	TRBD2	CASSSQAGGFYEQYF	TGTGCCAGCAGCTCCCAAGCGGGAGGGTTTTACGAGCAGTACTTC
many	TRBJ1-2	TRBV19	TRBD1	CASSIRGTGVYGYTF	TGTGCCAGTAGTATCCGCGGGACAGGAGTTTATGGCTACACCTTC
.	TRBJ1-5	TRBV4-1	.	CASSRMAEQPQHF	TGCGCCAGCAGCCGGATGGCCGAACAGCCCCAGCATTTT
many	TRBJ1-5	TRBV19	.	CASSSDWVAQHF	TGTGCCAGTAGTTCGGATTGGGTGGCCCAGCATTTT
many	TRBJ2-7	TRBV7-2	TRBD1	CASSWGTGGFYEQYF	TGTGCCAGCAGCTGGGGCACAGGGGGCTTCTACGAGCAGTACTTC
.	TRBJ1-1	TRBV20-1	.	CSATIGAGVAFF	TGCAGTGCTACGATTGGGGCAGGGGTAGCTTTCTTT
.	TRBJ2-3	TRBV7-2	.	CASSRVADTQYF	TGTGCCAGCAGCCGGGTAGCAGATACGCAGTATTTT
few	TRBJ1-4	TRBV2	TRBD1	CASSWDRPNEKLFF	TGTGCCAGCAGTTGGGACAGACCTAATGAAAAACTGTTTTTT
.	TRBJ2-5	TRBV28	TRBD1	CASTWGQLETQYF	TGTGCCAGCACTTGGGGACAGCTAGAGACCCAGTACTTC
many	TRBJ1-1	TRBV20-1	.	CSARAGENTEAFF	TGCAGTGCTAGGGCAGGGGAGAACACTGAAGCTTTCTTT
.	TRBJ1-6	TRBV13	TRBD1	CASRTDRATPLHF	TGTGCCAGCAGAACAGACAGGGCGACACCCCTCCACTTT
many	TRBJ2-7	TRBV15	TRBD1	CATSRDKTGDYEQYF	TGTGCCACCAGCAGGGACAAGACAGGGGACTACGAGCAGTACTTC
.	TRBJ1-1	TRBV5-1	.	CASSLTGNGATEAFF	TGCGCCAGCAGCTTGACAGGGAATGGGGCCACTGAAGCTTTCTTT
.	TRBJ2-7	TRBV12-3/TRBV12-4	TRBD1	CASSSRDRGYGQYF	TGTGCCAGCAGTTCTAGGGACAGGGGTTACGGGCAGTACTTC
many	TRBJ2-7	TRBV7-2	.	CASSLATEYEQYF	TGTGCCAGCAGCCTGGCCACGGAGTACGAGCAGTACTTC
many	TRBJ1-2	TRBV29-1	TRBD1	CSARGQGFYGYTF	TGCAGCGCCCGTGGACAGGGCTTCTATGGCTACACCTTC
few	TRBJ1-5	TRBV12-3/TRBV12-4	.	CASSPYSGSNQPQHF	TGTGCCAGCAGTCCGTACTCGGGAAGCAATCAGCCCCAGCATTTT
many	TRBJ2-7	TRBV20-1	.	CSARWHGAYEQYF	TGCAGTGCTAGATGGCACGGTGCCTACGAGCAGTACTTC
many	TRBJ1-2	TRBV12-3/TRBV12-4	.	CASSKGWAYGYTF	TGTGCCAGCAGTAAGGGGTGGGCCTATGGCTACACCTTC
few	TRBJ2-5	TRBV2	TRBD1	CASSGQGTQYF	TGTGCCAGCAGTGGACAGGGGACCCAGTACTTC
few	TRBJ1-1	TRBV2	.	CASSDGVGGYTEAFF	TGTGCCAGCAGTGATGGGGTGGGTGGCTACACTGAAGCTTTCTTT
once	TRBJ2-3	TRBV19	TRBD1	CASNRGQGTDTQYF	TGTGCCAGTAACCGGGGACAGGGGACAGATACGCAGTATTTT
few	TRBJ1-4	TRBV4-1	.	CASSGIMLGDEKLFF	TGCGCCAGCAGTGGGATTATGTTGGGTGATGAAAAACTGTTTTTT
.	TRBJ2-7	TRBV7-9	TRBD1	CASSLVRTGVTYEQYF	TGTGCCAGCAGCTTAGTGAGGACAGGGGTCACCTACGAGCAGTACTTC
few	TRBJ1-4	TRBV24-1	.	CATSGRGVDEKLFF	TGTGCCACCAGTGGGCGAGGGGTGGATGAAAAACTGTTTTTT
many	TRBJ2-7	TRBV20-1	.	CSARGRQSYEQYF	TGCAGTGCTAGGGGCAGGCAGTCCTACGAGCAGTACTTC
many	TRBJ2-7	TRBV2	.	CASSRQGLSEQYF	TGTGCCAGCAGTAGGCAGGGCCTCTCTGAGCAGTACTTC
many	TRBJ2-7	TRBV7-6	.	CASRPGTDSPYEQYF	TGTGCCAGCAGGCCCGGGACCGATTCTCCCTACGAGCAGTACTTC
few	TRBJ2-7	TRBV29-1	TRBD1	CSLQGAGEQYF	TGCAGCTTGCAGGGGGCTGGGGAGCAGTACTTC
many	TRBJ2-5	TRBV20-1	TRBD2	CSARDSGGTQETQYF	TGCAGTGCTAGAGATAGCGGGGGAACACAAGAGACCCAGTACTTC
few	TRBJ1-2	TRBV5-6	.	CASSLDTSDYGYTF	TGTGCCAGCAGCTTGGACACGTCGGACTATGGCTACACCTTC
.	TRBJ1-1	TRBV7-3	.	CASSLSREKAEAFF	TGTGCCAGCAGTCTAAGTCGGGAGAAGGCTGAAGCTTTCTTT
many	TRBJ2-7	TRBV29-1	.	CSVKISDYEQYF	TGCAGCGTCAAGATCAGTGACTACGAGCAGTACTTC
.	TRBJ2-2	TRBV24-1	TRBD2	CATSDLAGAGGELFF	TGTGCCACCAGTGATCTAGCGGGAGCGGGCGGGGAGCTGTTTTTT
.	TRBJ2-2	TRBV4-2	.	CASSPELIAGELFF	TGTGCCAGCAGCCCCGAGTTGATCGCCGGGGAGCTGTTTTTT
.	TRBJ2-5	TRBV7-9	.	CASSFGLPETQYF	TGTGCCAGCAGCTTCGGGTTACCGGAGACCCAGTACTTC
.	TRBJ2-5	TRBV10-2	TRBD2	CASSAGLAVGWGETQYF	TGCGCCAGCAGCGCGGGACTAGCGGTGGGTTGGGGGGAGACCCAGTACTTC
.	TRBJ2-2	TRBV7-8	TRBD1	CASRSGTGGYGELFF	TGTGCCAGCAGGTCTGGGACAGGGGGATACGGGGAGCTGTTTTTT
many	TRBJ1-1	TRBV5-6	.	CASSFRTGRGTEAFF	TGTGCCAGCAGCTTTCGGACCGGGAGAGGCACTGAAGCTTTCTTT